This T cell receptor (beta chain) was sequenced in a study of blood T cell repertoires in COVID-19 (dated by TCRdb to the early 2020s). Study-wide context: Collaborator samples came from the United States, Italy and Spain and covered acute and convalescent phases of COVID-19. The material from the prospective study consisted of cDNA or gDNA derived from T cells, B-cell-depleted T cells, or PBMCs. Subjects who had been exposed to COVID-19, were actively infected with it, or had recovered from it provided the deeply sampled blood TCRbeta repertoires that made up the dataset. The repertoires were released in a freely available public database meant as a resource for research on the immune response to SARS-CoV-2. The samples were drawn from the first 160 participants of the ongoing ImmuneRACE study and from some 1,300 subjects provided by 6 global collaborators. The sample metadata nearly always contained a de-identified subject ID, COVID-19 status, age in years and sex. Where available, HLA class I and class II types were taken from metadata supplied by the sample provider and were not determined by assay-based typing. Overall study results and their limits: Clinical and demographic metadata were provided uncurated, with the amount varying by source and participant.

TCRbeta CDR3 regions were amplified from genomic DNA using the immunoSEQ Assay, a bias-controlled multiplex PCR. On the study's bioinformatics: Within the assay, amplification of reference gene primers was used to estimate how many nucleated cells each sample contained. To quantify the absolute abundance of each unique TCRbeta CDR3 rearrangement, sequence reads were collapsed and filtered. For each sample, productive Simpson clonality was calculated by taking the square root of Simpson's diversity index across productive rearrangements. TCRdb limited this immuneACCESS table to in-frame rearrangements with V and J called. A share of clones is missing; checked studies link under half to unresolved V genes, and the rest is unexplained. V, J and clone size were drawn from that table, and D and trimming were deduced from the DNA. The sample profile shows approximately 25,000 clones; about 88% of them were found once. Roughly 19% of the sample is held by the ten biggest clonotypes.

Collaborating institutions collected whole blood in K2EDTA tubes following their own protocols. Collaborator samples were shipped for TCRbeta analysis as frozen whole blood, isolated PBMCs, or DNA extracted from either sample type. The CDR3, cysteine through phenylalanine, is 15 amino acids long. The kept DNA is CDR3 alone, 45 bases in frame from the first base. CDR1 and CDR2, looked up from the germline V gene, are SGHRS and YFSETQ. Unmatched junction bases come to 20, with V trimmed by 4 bases and J by 14 bases. About this clone itself: The clone's antigen remains unknown. No quality values exist for individual bases; no much larger clone is one base distant.

In this chain, TRBV5-1 is recombined with TRBJ1-2; TRBD1 agrees with 7 junctional bases. Material: peripheral blood. The receptor's source is a human donor with acute or convalescent COVID-19. The donor label of this sample is uncertain. The DNA is TGCGCCAGCAGCCCGGAGCGAGGGGGCGCTCTGCTACGAACCTTC. Its product reads: CASSPERGGALLRTF.